The clone carrying this TCR beta chain was counted many times. This sample is part of a study of early T cells in non-severe SARS-CoV-2 infection. TCRdb itself ran the 5' RACE reads through MiXCR, one entry per CDR3 protein. The data contain over 25,000 distinct CDR3 sequences, approximately 6% of them singletons. This TCR came from an adult who was a healthcare worker with PCR-confirmed SARS-CoV-2 infection or an uninfected control (not recorded which). The sequenced sample was whole blood.

DNA for the CDR3: TGTGCCAGCAGCTCAGGACAGGGTACGAAATCTGGTGAAAAACTGTTTTTT. Translation gives CASSSGQGTKSGEKLFF. V usage is TRBV7-7 and J usage is TRBJ1-4; TRBD1 agrees at 8 bases. J was trimmed by 7 bases and V by 4 bases; bases with no gene match: 14. Per germline, CDR1 SSHAT and CDR2 FNYEAQ (reference sequence). The CDR3 runs 17 residues. The whole variable domain, remainder taken from reference TRBV7-7 and TRBJ1-4, is GAGVSQSPRYKVTKRGQDVTLRCDPISSHATLYWYQQALGQGPEFLTYFNYEAQPDKSGLPSDRFSAERPEGSISTLTIQRTEQRDSAMYRCASSSGQGTKSGEKLFFGSGTQLSVL.